A single sample is the source of the 7 T cell receptor beta chains below, sequenced in a study of blood T cell repertoires in COVID-19. The protocol was immunoSEQ multiplex PCR, while the TCRdb copy is restricted to in-frame clones and leaves out a portion. The table records 200,000 to 250,000 clones, around 80% of them present only once. The sample consisted of peripheral blood. The origin of the receptors is a woman of 80 years or more with COVID-19, enrolled during active disease.

This rearrangement joins TRBV7-6 to TRBJ2-6; 10 bases match TRBD1. V trimming: 5 bases; J trimming: 0 bases; junction bases outside the gene matches: 13. The germline gives CDR1 SGHVS, CDR2 FNYEAQ. This CDR3 spans 20 amino acids. The CDR3 DNA is TGTGCCAGCAGCCCACGAGGGGACAGGGGATCGAGCTCTGGGGCCAACGTCCTGACTTTC. Its protein is CASSPRGDRGSSSGANVLTF. The full variable domain, completed using reference TRBV7-6 and TRBJ2-6, is GAGVSQSPRYKVTKRGQDVALRCDPISGHVSLYWYRQALGQGPEFLTYFNYEAQQDKSGLPNDRFSAERPEGSISTLTIQRTEQRDSAMYRCASSPRGDRGSSSGANVLTFGAGSRLTVL.

This chain connects TRBV5-4 to TRBJ1-4, with no clear D. Germline loops: CDR1 SGHNT, CDR2 YYREEE (reference sequence). Trimming took 4 bases from V and 7 from J, leaving 17 bases between them. The CDR3 length is 15 residues. The CDR3 DNA sequence: TGTGCCAGCAGCCCCAGCGGAGGCGATCTTGAAAAACTGTTTTTT. It codes for CASSPSGGDLEKLFF.

This chain connects TRBV14 to TRBJ1-2; D gene ambiguous. This CDR3 is 13 amino acids long. The V gene's germline CDR1 is SGHDN and CDR2 FVKESK. The ends were cut back, 4 bases at V and 4 bases at J, with 10 bases in the middle. The CDR3 loop reads CASSPRRLYGYTF. In DNA, the CDR3 is TGTGCCAGCAGCCCCCGGAGACTCTATGGCTACACCTTC. The whole variable domain, filled in from reference TRBV14 and TRBJ1-2, reads EAGVTQFPSHSVIEKGQTVTLRCDPISGHDNLYWYRRVMGKEIKFLLHFVKESKQDESGMPNNRFLAERTGGTYSTLKVQPAELEDSGVYFCASSPRRLYGYTFGSGTRLTVV.

The V call is TRBV5-4, the J call TRBJ2-3; 15 bases line up with TRBD2. This CDR3 has 17 residues. J lost 4 bases, V lost 4 bases, and 7 bases had no gene match. Germline CDR1 SGHNT, CDR2 YYREEE (reference sequence). CDR3 DNA: TGTGCCAGCAGCCTCGGGACTAGCGGGGGGAGCGCAGATACGCAGTATTTT. Translating it yields CASSLGTSGGSADTQYF.

The chain is built from TRBV11-2 and TRBJ2-2; possible D gene TRBD1, 6 bases. The CDR3 runs to 16 residues. Trimming shortened V by 3 bases and J by 3 bases, and 14 bases separated the two germline ends. Germline V lookup: CDR1 SGHAT, CDR2 FQNNGV. This CDR3 reads CASSFETGFDTGELFF. CDR3 DNA: TGTGCCAGCAGCTTCGAGACAGGTTTCGACACCGGGGAGCTGTTTTTT.

This clone showed up just a few times. Here the CDR3 reads CASSLGGDGQPQHF. The CDR3 region has the DNA TGCGCCAGCAGCTTAGGGGGTGACGGGCAGCCCCAGCATTTT. This chain uses TRBV5-1 with TRBJ1-5; D possibly corresponds to TRBD1 (6 bases). The CDR3 is made up of 14 amino acids. V lost 2 bases, J lost 7 bases, and 13 bases lay in between. CDR1 and CDR2 (germline): SGHRS, YFSETQ.

This sequence joins TRBV18 and TRBJ1-2; tentatively, D is TRBD1 (6 bases). Trimming cost V 5 bases and J 3 bases, with 28 bases left between them. Germline CDR1 KGHSH, CDR2 LQKENI. The CDR3 contains 19 residues. The CDR3 is CASSGPRGPPRAYDYGYTF. The CDR3 DNA reads as TGTGCCAGCTCAGGACCCAGGGGCCCTCCCCGAGCCTATGACTATGGCTACACCTTC. Complete variable domain (other parts from reference TRBV18 and TRBJ1-2): NAGVMQNPRHLVRRRGQEARLRCSPMKGHSHVYWYRQLPEEGLKFMVYLQKENIIDESGMPKERFSAEFPKEGPSILRIQQVVRGDSAAYFCASSGPRGPPRAYDYGYTFGSGTRLTVV.